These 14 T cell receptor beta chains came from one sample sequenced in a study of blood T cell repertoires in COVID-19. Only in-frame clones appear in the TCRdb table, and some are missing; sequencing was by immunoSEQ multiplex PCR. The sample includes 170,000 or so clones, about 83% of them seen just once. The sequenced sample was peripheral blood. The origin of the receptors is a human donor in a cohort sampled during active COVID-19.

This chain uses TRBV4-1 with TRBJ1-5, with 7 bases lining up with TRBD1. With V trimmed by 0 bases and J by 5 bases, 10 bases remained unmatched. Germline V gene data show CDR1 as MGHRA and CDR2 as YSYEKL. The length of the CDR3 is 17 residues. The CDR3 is CASSQDLPATGDQPQHF. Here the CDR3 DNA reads TGCGCCAGCAGCCAAGATCTCCCAGCCACAGGGGATCAGCCCCAGCATTTT.

CDR3 protein: CASSAGTVNTEAFF. CDR3 nucleotides: TGTGCCAGCAGTGCCGGGACAGTGAACACTGAAGCTTTCTTT. J is TRBJ1-1 and V is TRBV6-2 or TRBV6-3; 7 positions agree with TRBD1. The CDR3 contains 14 residues. Germline V lookup: CDR1 MNHEY, CDR2 SVGEGT. The V gene end was trimmed by 5 bases and the J gene end by 0 bases; junction bases not matched to a gene: 3.

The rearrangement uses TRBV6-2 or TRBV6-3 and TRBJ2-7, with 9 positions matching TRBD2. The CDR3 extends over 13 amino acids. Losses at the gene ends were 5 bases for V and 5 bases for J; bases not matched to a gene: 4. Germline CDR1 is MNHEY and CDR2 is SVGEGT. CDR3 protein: CASSAGTSNEQYF. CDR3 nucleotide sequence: TGTGCCAGCAGTGCCGGGACTAGCAACGAGCAGTACTTC.

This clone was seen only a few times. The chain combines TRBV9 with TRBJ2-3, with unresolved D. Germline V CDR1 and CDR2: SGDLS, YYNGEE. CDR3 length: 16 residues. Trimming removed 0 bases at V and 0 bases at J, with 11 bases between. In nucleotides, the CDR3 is TGTGCCAGCAGCGTAGTTCCAGGCTCGAGCACAGATACGCAGTATTTT. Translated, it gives CASSVVPGSSTDTQYF. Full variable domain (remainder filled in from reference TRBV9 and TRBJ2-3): DSGVTQTPKHLITATGQRVTLRCSPRSGDLSVYWYQQSLDQGLQFLIQYYNGEERAKGNILERFSAQQFPDLHSELNLSSLELGDSALYFCASSVVPGSSTDTQYFGPGTRLTVL.

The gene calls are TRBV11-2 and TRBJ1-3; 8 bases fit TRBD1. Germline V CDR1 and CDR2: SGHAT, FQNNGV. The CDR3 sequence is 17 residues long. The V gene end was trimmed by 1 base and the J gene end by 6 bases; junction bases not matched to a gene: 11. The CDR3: CASSLGVRQGRENTIYF. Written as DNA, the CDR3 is TGTGCCAGCAGCTTAGGCGTACGACAGGGGAGAGAAAACACCATATATTTT.

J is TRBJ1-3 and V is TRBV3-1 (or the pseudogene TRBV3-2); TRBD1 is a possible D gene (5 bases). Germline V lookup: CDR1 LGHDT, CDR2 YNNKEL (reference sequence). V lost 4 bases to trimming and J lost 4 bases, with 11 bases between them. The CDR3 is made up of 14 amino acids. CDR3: CASSPGGVGNTIYF. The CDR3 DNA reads TGTGCCAGCAGCCCCGGAGGGGTCGGAAACACCATATATTTT.

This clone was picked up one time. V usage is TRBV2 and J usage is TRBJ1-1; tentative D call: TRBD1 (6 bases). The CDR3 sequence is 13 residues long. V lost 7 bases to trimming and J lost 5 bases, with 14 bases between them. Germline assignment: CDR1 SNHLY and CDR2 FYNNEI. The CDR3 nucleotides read TGTGCCAGCACCCGGGACATGGGTACTGAAGCTTTCTTT. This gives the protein CASTRDMGTEAFF.

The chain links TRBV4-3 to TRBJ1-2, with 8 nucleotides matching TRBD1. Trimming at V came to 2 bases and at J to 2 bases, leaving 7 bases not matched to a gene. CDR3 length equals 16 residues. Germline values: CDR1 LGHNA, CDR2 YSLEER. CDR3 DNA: TGCGCCAGCAGCCAATCCGGGACAGGCGACAACTATGGCTACACCTTC. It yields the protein CASSQSGTGDNYGYTF.

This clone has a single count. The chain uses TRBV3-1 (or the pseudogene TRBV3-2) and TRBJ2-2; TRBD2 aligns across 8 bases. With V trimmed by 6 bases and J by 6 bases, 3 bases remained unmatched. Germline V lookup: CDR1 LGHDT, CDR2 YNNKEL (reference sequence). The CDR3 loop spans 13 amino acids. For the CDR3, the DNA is TGTGCCAGCAGACTAGCGGAGGCCGGGGAGCTGTTTTTT. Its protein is CASRLAEAGELFF.

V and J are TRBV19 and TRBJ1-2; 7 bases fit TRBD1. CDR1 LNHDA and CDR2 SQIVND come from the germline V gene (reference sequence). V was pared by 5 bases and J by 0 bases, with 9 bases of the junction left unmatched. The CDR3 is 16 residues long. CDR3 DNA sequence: TGTGCCAGTAGTTACTCCGGGACAGCCTCTAACTATGGCTACACCTTC. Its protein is CASSYSGTASNYGYTF.

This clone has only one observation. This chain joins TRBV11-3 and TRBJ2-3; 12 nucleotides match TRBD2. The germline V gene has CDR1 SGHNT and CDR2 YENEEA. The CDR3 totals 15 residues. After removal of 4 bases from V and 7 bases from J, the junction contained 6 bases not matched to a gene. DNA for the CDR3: TGTGCCAGCAGCTCCGCTAGCGGGGGGGCTAATACGCAGTATTTT. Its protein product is CASSSASGGANTQYF. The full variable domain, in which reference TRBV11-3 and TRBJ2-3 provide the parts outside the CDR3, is EAGVVQSPRYKIIEKKQPVAFWCNPISGHNTLYWYLQNLGQGPELLIRYENEEAVDDSQLPKDRFSAERLKGVDSTLKIQPAELGDSAVYLCASSSASGGANTQYFGPGTRLTVL.

The CDR3 coding sequence is TGTGCCAGCAGCTTGCCGGGACAGCGAGGAGCTGGCTACACCTTC. This gives the protein CASSLPGQRGAGYTF. V usage is TRBV7-2 and J usage is TRBJ1-2; 7 bases agree with TRBD1. In germline, CDR1 is SGHTA, CDR2 FQGNSA. J lost 7 bases, V lost 3 bases, and 11 bases had no gene match. This CDR3 region has 15 residues.

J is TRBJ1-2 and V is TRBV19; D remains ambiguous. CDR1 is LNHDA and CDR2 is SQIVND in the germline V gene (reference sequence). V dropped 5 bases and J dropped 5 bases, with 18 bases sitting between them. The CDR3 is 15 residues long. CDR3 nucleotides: TGTGCCAGTAGTTCCCCGGGTAACCGCCCTTATGGCTACACCTTC. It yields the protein CASSSPGNRPYGYTF. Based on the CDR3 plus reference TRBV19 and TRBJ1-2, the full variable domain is DGGITQSPKYLFRKEGQNVTLSCEQNLNHDAMYWYRQDPGQGLRLIYYSQIVNDFQKGDIAEGYSVSREKKESFPLTVTSAQKNPTAFYLCASSSPGNRPYGYTFGSGTRLTVV.

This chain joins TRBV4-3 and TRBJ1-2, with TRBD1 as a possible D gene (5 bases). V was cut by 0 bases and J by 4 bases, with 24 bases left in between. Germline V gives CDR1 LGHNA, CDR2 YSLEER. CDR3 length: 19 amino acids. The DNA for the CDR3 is TGCGCCAGCAGCCAAGATCGGTCATGGGGGGAATCTTACCTCTATGGCTACACCTTC. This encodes CASSQDRSWGESYLYGYTF.